Below, 29 T cell receptor beta chains from the same sample are listed, as sequenced in a study of blood T cells in healthy people across ages. The second PCR ran roughly 6 to 12 cycles with a sample-barcoded 5' primer and J-beta primers. TCRdb reprocessed the 5' RACE reads via MiXCR and lists one record per CDR3 protein. The sample carries 850,000 to 950,000 distinct CDR3 sequences, about 28% recorded once. Sequenced sample: blood. The receptors shown here come from a woman aged 80 or over in good health.

In its sample, this clonotype was seen many times. This chain uses TRBV5-1 with TRBJ2-3; a possible D gene is TRBD2 (5 bases). Trimming stripped 1 base from V and 1 base from J, with 19 bases between. Germline V lookup: CDR1 SGHRS, CDR2 YFSETQ. The CDR3 length is 18 residues. The CDR3 loop is CASSLTSQRPSGTDTQYF. CDR3 bases: TGCGCCAGCAGCTTGACCTCCCAGCGGCCGTCAGGCACAGATACGCAGTATTTT.

This rearrangement joins TRBV19 to TRBJ2-1, with 7 bases that match TRBD2. Germline CDR1 LNHDA, CDR2 SQIVND (reference sequence). The CDR3 is made up of 15 amino acids. The V segment lost 5 bases and the J segment 5 bases; nucleotides outside the gene matches: 9. CDR3 nucleotide sequence: TGTGCCAGTAGTTGGGGGGGTGGGATAAACAATGAGCAGTTCTTC. Translated, it gives CASSWGGGINNEQFF.

The J gene is TRBJ1-1, the V gene TRBV9, with D possibly matching TRBD1 (6 bases). Germline V gene lookup returns CDR1 SGDLS and CDR2 YYNGEE. V dropped 3 bases and J dropped 3 bases, with 12 bases sitting between them. The CDR3 runs 14 residues. CDR3 sequence reads: CASSDLQGYTEAFF. The CDR3 DNA reads as TGTGCCAGCAGCGACTTACAGGGCTACACTGAAGCTTTCTTT.

The sample holds a few counts of this clonotype. V and J are TRBV5-1 and TRBJ1-1, with a weak D call TRBD1 (5 bases). V was shortened by 4 bases and J by 5 bases, with 15 bases between the two germline ends. Germline CDR1 reads SGHRS; CDR2 reads YFSETQ. The CDR3 has 14 residues. CDR3 in amino acids: CASSLHGGATEAFF. The DNA of the CDR3 is TGCGCCAGCAGCCTCCACGGGGGAGCGACTGAAGCTTTCTTT.

This clonotype was counted a few times. J is TRBJ1-4 and V is TRBV18; D is uncertain. Trimming shortened V by 3 bases and J by 0 bases, and 8 bases separated the two germline ends. Germline V lookup: CDR1 KGHSH, CDR2 LQKENI. The CDR3 contains 15 residues. The CDR3 sequence is CASSPNLATNEKLFF. Here the CDR3 DNA reads TGTGCCAGCTCACCGAATCTAGCAACTAATGAAAAACTGTTTTTT.

The chain recombines TRBV29-1 with TRBJ2-7, with 10 bases fitting TRBD1. V shed 5 bases and J 2 bases; nucleotides not matched to a gene: 3. Germline loops: CDR1 SQVTM, CDR2 ANQGSEA. The CDR3 loop spans 13 amino acids. CDR3 sequence reads: CSVRGQGTYEQYF. CDR3 bases: TGCAGCGTTCGGGGACAGGGGACCTACGAGCAGTACTTC.

As to this clonotype: Just one base apart from a much larger clone, this may be a read error. The chain has TRBV5-1 and TRBJ2-1, with a tentative D call TRBD2 (5 bases). Germline V lookup: CDR1 SGHRS, CDR2 YFSETQ. The CDR3 is 16 residues long. The CDR3 sequence: CASSPSGLSAYNERFF. In DNA form, the CDR3 reads TGCGCCAGCAGCCCGAGCGGACTGTCCGCCTACAATGAGCGGTTCTTC.

This clonotype was counted many times. The chain employs TRBV30 and TRBJ2-5; the D gene is possibly TRBD2 (7 bases). There are 14 residues in the CDR3. Trimming took 2 bases from V and 4 from J, leaving 14 bases between them. Per germline, CDR1 GTSNPN and CDR2 SVGIG (reference sequence). In nucleotides, the CDR3 is TGTGCCTGGAGTAGGGGGGGCCAGGGAGAGACCCAGTACTTC. Encoded protein: CAWSRGGQGETQYF.

Many counts were recorded for this clonotype. The J gene is TRBJ2-1, the V gene TRBV20-1, with 10 bases aligning to TRBD2. The CDR3 totals 19 residues. Per germline, CDR1 DFQATT and CDR2 SNEGSKA (reference sequence). Unmatched junction bases numbered 11, after V lost 0 bases and J lost 0 bases. Here the CDR3 DNA reads TGCAGTGCTAGAGATCAAGGGCTAGCGGGGGCCATCTCCTACAATGAGCAGTTCTTC. This codes for CSARDQGLAGAISYNEQFF.

The sample holds a few counts of this clonotype. This chain uses TRBV15 with TRBJ1-5; D is unresolved. The CDR3 is made up of 14 amino acids. Trimming pared 1 base from V and 6 bases from J, leaving 10 bases between. Per germline, CDR1 LNHNV and CDR2 YYDKDF (reference sequence). The DNA for the CDR3 is TGTGCCACCAGCAGAGTTAGAGAGGGTCAGCCCCAGCATTTT. Its translation is CATSRVREGQPQHF.

The genes are TRBV20-1 and TRBJ2-3, with a weak D call TRBD2 (5 bases). The CDR3 has 13 amino acids. From germline, CDR1 is DFQATT and CDR2 SNEGSKA (reference sequence). Trimming cost V 5 bases and J 5 bases, with 14 bases left between them. In DNA form, the CDR3 reads TGCAGTGCTCCGGCGGGCCCGGTAGATACGCAGTATTTT. This gives the protein CSAPAGPVDTQYF.

Concerning this clonotype itself: This could be a read error, since a much larger clone is one nucleotide away. V gene TRBV6-2 or TRBV6-3 combines with J gene TRBJ2-7; D gene ambiguous. The CDR3 sequence is 15 residues long. V was clipped by 2 bases and J by 2 bases, with 13 bases between them. CDR1 MNHEY and CDR2 SVGEGT come from the germline V gene. The CDR3 nucleotides read TGTGCCAGCAGTTACCCCCGGCAGGTCACCTACGAGCAGTACTTC. It specifies CASSYPRQVTYEQYF.

Points on this clonotype: A much larger clone differs from this one at a single base, so this may be a read error. V is TRBV20-1 and J is TRBJ2-7; 8 bases map to TRBD2. Looked up from germline, CDR1 is DFQATT and CDR2 is SNEGSKA (reference sequence). The CDR3 loop spans 14 amino acids. V shed 2 bases, J shed 7 bases, and the junction held 10 bases outside the gene matches. In nucleotides, the CDR3 is TGCAGTGCTAGAAAAGCGGGGGCCTACAATGAGCAGTACTTC. Translated, it gives CSARKAGAYNEQYF.

This clonotype has only a few counts. The rearrangement links TRBV2 to TRBJ2-1; D is possibly TRBD1 or TRBD2 (5 bases each). This CDR3 has 13 residues. V lost 4 bases and J lost 4, with 8 bases in between. In germline, CDR1 is SNHLY, CDR2 FYNNEI. The CDR3 coding sequence is TGTGCCAGCAGTGCCAGGGAGTACAATGAGCAGTTCTTC. Residues: CASSAREYNEQFF. The full variable domain, with the rest looked up from reference TRBV2 and TRBJ2-1, is EPEVTQTPSHQVTQMGQEVILRCVPISNHLYFYWYRQILGQKVEFLVSFYNNEISEKSEIFDDQFSVERPDGSNFTLKIRSTKLEDSAMYFCASSAREYNEQFFGPGTRLTVL.

The genes are TRBV7-9 and TRBJ2-1; D uncertain. TRBJ2-7 matches the DNA end more closely, so the J call is doubtful. The CDR3 has 14 amino acids. CDR1 SEHNR and CDR2 FQNEAQ come from the germline V gene (reference sequence). CDR3 DNA: TGTGCCAGCAGGCTTGAAGGGCGATACAATGAGCAGTACTTC. It yields the protein CASRLEGRYNEQYF.

This clonotype came up many times. The rearrangement uses TRBV5-1 and TRBJ1-6; 8 bases agree with TRBD1. J gave up 7 bases and V 2 bases, and 8 bases lay outside the gene matches. Germline CDR1 reads SGHRS; CDR2 reads YFSETQ. The CDR3 sequence is 16 residues long. CDR3 sequence (DNA): TGCGCCAGCAGCTTTCGAGGACAGGGTCTAAATTCACCCCTCCACTTT. This encodes CASSFRGQGLNSPLHF.

This clonotype was counted only a few times. This sequence joins TRBV12-3 or TRBV12-4 and TRBJ1-6; possibly TRBD1 for D (5 bases). There are 15 residues in the CDR3. V lost 6 bases and J 5 bases, leaving 14 bases between the germline ends. The CDR3 bases are TGTGCCAGCAGAGAACCGGGACGCCATAATTCACCCCTCCACTTT. The encoded protein is CASREPGRHNSPLHF.

Ten or more counts support this clonotype. V gene TRBV6-2 or TRBV6-3 combines with J gene TRBJ2-7, with D perhaps TRBD1 (5 bases). Germline V CDR1 and CDR2: MNHEY, SVGEGT. V gave up 0 bases and J gave up 7 bases, with 19 bases separating them. This CDR3 is 16 amino acids long. The CDR3 sequence is CASSYSKGGATQEQYF. The DNA for the CDR3 is TGTGCCAGCAGTTACTCGAAGGGTGGGGCGACTCAAGAGCAGTACTTC.

This clonotype was detected only a few times. CDR3 amino acids: CSARGGGNEQFF. The DNA for the CDR3 is TGCAGTGCTAGAGGGGGAGGCAATGAGCAGTTCTTC. This chain connects TRBV20-1 to TRBJ2-1; D possibly corresponds to TRBD2 (6 bases). This CDR3 spans 12 amino acids. V was cut by 1 base and J by 6 bases, with 7 bases left in between. CDR1 DFQATT and CDR2 SNEGSKA come from the germline V gene (reference sequence).

The chain couples TRBV7-8 to TRBJ2-7; unclear D gene. CDR3 length: 15 residues. V was cut by 2 bases and J by 3 bases, with 14 bases left in between. Germline CDR1 and CDR2: SGHVS and FQNEAQ. The DNA of the CDR3 is TGTGCCAGCAGCTTATTACCGAGACGGAGCTACGAGCAGTACTTC. Translation gives CASSLLPRRSYEQYF.

On this clonotype itself: Given a much more abundant clone one base away, this may be a read error. This chain links TRBV7-2 with TRBJ1-4, with a tentative D call TRBD1 (5 bases). The CDR3 spans 15 residues. The germline gives CDR1 SGHTA, CDR2 FQGNSA. The chain's CDR3 is CASSPNQGGNGKLFF. CDR3 sequence (DNA): TGTGCCAGCAGCCCAAACCAGGGAGGAAATGGAAAACTGTTTTTT.

This clonotype has a count of ten or more. The chain is built from TRBV21-1 and TRBJ1-2. TRBV21-1 is given as a pseudogene. CDR3 length equals 13 residues. CDR3 region: CASSKLTLYGYTF. CDR3 DNA sequence: TGTGCCAGCAGCAAATTGACTCTCTATGGCTACACCTTC.

CDR3 loop: CASSLGRSSEQYF. The CDR3 DNA is TGCGCCAGCAGCTTGGGACGTAGTAGCGAGCAGTACTTC. The gene calls are TRBV5-1 and TRBJ2-5; D gene ambiguous. The end of the DNA aligns better with TRBJ2-7, so the J call may be wrong. CDR1 SGHRS and CDR2 YFSETQ come from the germline V gene. The CDR3 sequence is 13 residues long.

Ten or more counts support this clonotype. DNA for the CDR3: TGCAGTGCTAGTGTGGGACGGAACATAAACTATGGCTACACCTTC. It codes for CSASVGRNINYGYTF. The rearrangement links TRBV20-1 to TRBJ1-2; D possibly corresponds to TRBD1 (5 bases). This CDR3 spans 15 amino acids. Germline V gene data show CDR1 as DFQATT and CDR2 as SNEGSKA (reference sequence). V was cut by 3 bases and J by 2 bases, with 16 bases left in between.

J is TRBJ1-2 and V is TRBV7-9, with D possibly TRBD1 on 5 matching bases. Trimming left V 4 bases short and J 6 bases short, with 18 bases between. The CDR3 has 15 amino acids. In germline, CDR1 is SEHNR, CDR2 FQNEAQ (reference sequence). The DNA of the CDR3 is TGTGCCAGCAGCTCCGGAACGAGCAGGGCGGATGGCTACACCTTC. As protein: CASSSGTSRADGYTF.

The chain couples TRBV30 to TRBJ1-4; D perhaps matches TRBD1 (6 bases). The germline V and J ends were trimmed by 3 bases and 5 bases, with 16 bases remaining between them. The germline CDR1 and CDR2 sequences are GTSNPN and SVGIG (reference sequence). The CDR3 has 15 amino acids. The DNA for the CDR3 is TGTGCCTGGAGCGGGGGCAGGGCGAGGAATGAAAAACTGTTTTTT. Translation: CAWSGGRARNEKLFF.

This clonotype showed up many times. The chain carries TRBV15 and TRBJ1-2; D remains ambiguous. This CDR3 is 14 amino acids long. V was pared by 0 bases and J by 4 bases, with 9 bases between. Germline values: CDR1 LNHNV, CDR2 YYDKDF (reference sequence). CDR3 amino acids: CATSRDYPLYGYTF. In DNA, the CDR3 is TGTGCCACCAGCAGAGATTACCCCCTCTATGGCTACACCTTC.

In its sample, this clonotype was seen many times. This chain joins TRBV12-3 or TRBV12-4 and TRBJ2-7, with D possibly matching TRBD2 (5 bases). With 3 bases removed from V and 2 bases from J, the gap between germline ends came to 14 bases. This CDR3 comprises 15 residues. The CDR3: CASSFDRRGTYEQYF. CDR3 coding DNA: TGTGCCAGCAGTTTCGATCGACGGGGAACCTACGAGCAGTACTTC.

The V and J genes are TRBV24-1 and TRBJ1-2; D is unclear. The CDR3 covers 14 residues. Trimming removed 10 bases from V and 5 bases from J, with 19 bases in between. Looked up from germline, CDR1 is KGHDR and CDR2 is SFDVKD. The chain's CDR3 is CATHTGLGGYGYTF. As DNA, the CDR3 is TGTGCCACGCATACGGGTCTCGGAGGATATGGCTACACCTTC.